This T cell receptor beta chain is drawn from a study of neurological immune-mediated disorders. In its sample, this clonotype is large. CDR1 and CDR2 (germline): MGHRA, YSYEKL. The CDR3 length is 15 residues. The trim removed 2 bases at V and 5 bases at J, leaving 3 bases unmatched. Time point denoted: longitudinal time-point 3. A single record per CDR3 protein comes from TCRdb applying MiXCR to the 5' RACE reads. This sample yields 85,000 to 110,000 distinct CDR3 sequences, of which 10% to 11% are seen a single time; around 3.1% belongs to the top ten. The chain uses TRBV4-1 and TRBJ2-1; the match to TRBD2 covers 10 bases. The sequence was obtained from a female donor with HTLV-1-associated myelopathy (HAM/TSP). The sequenced sample consisted of PBMCs. The CDR3 DNA follows: TGCGCCAGCAGCCAACTAGCGGGGGCTAACAATGAGCAGTTCTTC. Amino acid sequence: CASSQLAGANNEQFF.